The subject of this entry is one T cell receptor (beta chain). Its antigen is not known. Vbeta (60) and Jbeta (13) primers were used in the PCR. Sequencing used immunoSEQ multiplex PCR; TCRdb keeps in-frame clones, though not all of them. Of around 300,000 clones listed, about 90% are singletons. The entry originates in a study of cytomegalovirus exposure and HLA in healthy donors. V was cut by 5 bases and J by 1 base, with 15 bases left in between. Germline lookup yields CDR1 SGHVS and CDR2 FNYEAQ. The CDR3 runs to 15 residues. General study points: A missense DCLRE1C variant was associated with V- and J-gene trimming of TCR beta chains in a later analysis, and an independent cohort replicated the association. Presence/absence analyses rested on an assumption that sequencing depth was roughly uniform across donors.

Sequencing used PBMCs. The chain combines TRBV7-6 with TRBJ2-7, with D perhaps matching TRBD1 (6 bases). The sequence was obtained from a woman aged 18 to 35 in good health and CMV-seronegative. The CDR3 loop reads CASSPQGLPSYEQYF. The DNA of the CDR3 is TGTGCCAGCAGCCCCCAGGGGCTTCCTTCCTACGAGCAGTACTTC. Looking up the rest from reference TRBV7-6 and TRBJ2-7 gives the full variable domain: GAGVSQSPRYKVTKRGQDVALRCDPISGHVSLYWYRQALGQGPEFLTYFNYEAQQDKSGLPNDRFSAERPEGSISTLTIQRTEQRDSAMYRCASSPQGLPSYEQYFGPGTRLTVT.